This paragraph covers one TCR beta chain sequence. Its antigen is currently unknown. Measured with immunoSEQ multiplex PCR; TCRdb has only the in-frame clones, and not every one. The table includes under 200,000 clones, over 85% detected once. This entry comes from a study of cytomegalovirus exposure and HLA in healthy donors. Losses at the gene ends were 5 bases for V and 3 bases for J; bases not matched to a gene: 4. The CDR3 totals 14 residues. Germline assignment: CDR1 MNHEY and CDR2 SMNVEV (reference sequence). Findings and caveats of the study: Per published reports, the classifier diagnosed cytomegalovirus status with high specificity and sensitivity. Rare TCR sequences dominated, though some public TCRs recurred in many donors. In vitro testing confirmed a few CMV-associated chains as specific for CMV antigens. Associated with cytomegalovirus, according to the listing, were 150 to 200 TCR beta chains.

Sequenced material: PBMCs. The clonotype was recovered from a woman between 18 and 29 years old in good health and CMV-seropositive. This chain uses TRBV27 with TRBJ2-1, with 7 bases matching TRBD2. The DNA for the CDR3 is TGTGCCAGCAGTCCCGGACTAGTCTACAATGAGCAGTTCTTC. Translating it yields CASSPGLVYNEQFF.